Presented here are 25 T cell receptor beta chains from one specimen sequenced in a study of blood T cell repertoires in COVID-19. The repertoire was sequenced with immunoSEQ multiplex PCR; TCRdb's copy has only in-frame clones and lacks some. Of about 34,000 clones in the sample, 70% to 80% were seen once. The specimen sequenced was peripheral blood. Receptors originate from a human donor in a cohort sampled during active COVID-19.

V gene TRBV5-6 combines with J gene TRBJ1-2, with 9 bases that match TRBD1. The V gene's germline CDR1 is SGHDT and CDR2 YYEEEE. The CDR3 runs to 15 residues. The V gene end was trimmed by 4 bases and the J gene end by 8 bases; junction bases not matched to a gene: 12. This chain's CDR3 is CASSPYRDRDPGYTF. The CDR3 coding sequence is TGTGCCAGCAGCCCCTACCGGGACAGGGATCCGGGCTACACCTTC.

The CDR3 sequence: CASSLGGTNEKLFF. CDR3 nucleotides: TGTGCCAGCAGCTTAGGGGGTACGAATGAAAAACTGTTTTTT. This sequence joins TRBV5-4 and TRBJ1-4, with D possibly being TRBD1 (6 bases). The CDR3 consists of 14 residues. Germline CDR1 and CDR2: SGHNT and YYREEE (reference sequence). Trimming removed 2 bases from V and 5 bases from J, with 10 bases in between.

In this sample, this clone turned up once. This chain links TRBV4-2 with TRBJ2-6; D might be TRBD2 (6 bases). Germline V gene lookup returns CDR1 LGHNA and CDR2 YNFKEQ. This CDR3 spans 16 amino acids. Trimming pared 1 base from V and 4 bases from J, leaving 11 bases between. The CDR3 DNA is TGTGCCAGCAGCCAAGGGCGGGGAGCCGGGGCCAACGTCCTGACTTTC. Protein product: CASSQGRGAGANVLTF.

The CDR3 bases are TGTGCCAGCAGTCGGACAGGGAGAGAGCAGTACTTC. Protein sequence: CASSRTGREQYF. This chain joins TRBV6-2 or TRBV6-3 and TRBJ2-7; 8 bases map to TRBD1. V gave up 5 bases and J gave up 7 bases; unmatched junction bases: 4. The V gene's germline CDR1 is MNHEY and CDR2 SVGEGT. The CDR3 is 12 amino acids.

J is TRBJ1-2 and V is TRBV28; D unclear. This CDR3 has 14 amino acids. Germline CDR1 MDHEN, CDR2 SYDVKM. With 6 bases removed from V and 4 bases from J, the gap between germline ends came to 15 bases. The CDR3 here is CASRRQTNLYGYTF. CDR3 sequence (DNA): TGTGCCAGCAGGCGTCAAACGAATCTCTATGGCTACACCTTC.

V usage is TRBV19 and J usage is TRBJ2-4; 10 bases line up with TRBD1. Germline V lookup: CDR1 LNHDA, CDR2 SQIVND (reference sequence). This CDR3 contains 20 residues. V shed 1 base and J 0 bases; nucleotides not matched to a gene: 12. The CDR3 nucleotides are TGTGCCAGTAGTATAGCGGGAAGACAGGGGGCCTCTTTAGCCAAAAACATTCAGTACTTC. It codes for CASSIAGRQGASLAKNIQYF.

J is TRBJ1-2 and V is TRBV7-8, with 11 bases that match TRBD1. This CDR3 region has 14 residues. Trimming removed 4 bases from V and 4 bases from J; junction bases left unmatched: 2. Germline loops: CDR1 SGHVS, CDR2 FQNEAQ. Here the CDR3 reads CASSWTGGGYGYTF. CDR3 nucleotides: TGTGCCAGCAGCTGGACAGGGGGCGGCTATGGCTACACCTTC.

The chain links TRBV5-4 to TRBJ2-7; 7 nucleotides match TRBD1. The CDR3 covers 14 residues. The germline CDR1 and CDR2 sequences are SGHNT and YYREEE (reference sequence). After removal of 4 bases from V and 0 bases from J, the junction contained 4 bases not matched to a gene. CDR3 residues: CASSPDRLSYEQYF. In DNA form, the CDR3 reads TGTGCCAGCAGCCCGGACAGGCTCTCCTACGAGCAGTACTTC.

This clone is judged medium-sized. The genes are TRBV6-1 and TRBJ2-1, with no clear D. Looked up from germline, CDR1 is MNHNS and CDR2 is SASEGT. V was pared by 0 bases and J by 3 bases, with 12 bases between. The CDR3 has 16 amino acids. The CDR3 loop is CASSEARGFRYNEQFF. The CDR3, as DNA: TGTGCCAGCAGTGAAGCGCGAGGCTTCCGCTACAATGAGCAGTTCTTC.

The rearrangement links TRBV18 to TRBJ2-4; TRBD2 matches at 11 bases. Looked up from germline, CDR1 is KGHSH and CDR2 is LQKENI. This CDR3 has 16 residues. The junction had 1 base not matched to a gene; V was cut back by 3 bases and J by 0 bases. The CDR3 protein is CASSPGLAVAKNIQYF. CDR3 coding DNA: TGTGCCAGCTCACCGGGACTAGCGGTAGCCAAAAACATTCAGTACTTC.

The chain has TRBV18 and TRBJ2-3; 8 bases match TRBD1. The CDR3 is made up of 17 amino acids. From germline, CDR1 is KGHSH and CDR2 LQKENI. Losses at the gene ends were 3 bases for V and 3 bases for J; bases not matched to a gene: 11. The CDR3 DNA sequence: TGTGCCAGCTCACCGCCGACAGGGGATCCTAGGACAGATACGCAGTATTTT. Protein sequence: CASSPPTGDPRTDTQYF.

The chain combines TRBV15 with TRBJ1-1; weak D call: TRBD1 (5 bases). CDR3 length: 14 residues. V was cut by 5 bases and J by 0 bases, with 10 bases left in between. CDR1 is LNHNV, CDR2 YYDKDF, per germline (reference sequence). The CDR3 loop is CATSLGGVNTEAFF. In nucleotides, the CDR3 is TGTGCCACCAGCCTTGGGGGGGTGAACACTGAAGCTTTCTTT.

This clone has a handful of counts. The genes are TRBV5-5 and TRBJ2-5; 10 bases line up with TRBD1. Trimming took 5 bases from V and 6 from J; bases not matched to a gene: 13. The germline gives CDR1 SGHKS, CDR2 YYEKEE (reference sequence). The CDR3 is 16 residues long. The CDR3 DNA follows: TGTGCCAGCAGTCATATCCGGGACAGGGGTATCCAGACCCAGTACTTC. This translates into CASSHIRDRGIQTQYF. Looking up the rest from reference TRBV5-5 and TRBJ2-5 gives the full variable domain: DAGVTQSPTHLIKTRGQQVTLRCSPISGHKSVSWYQQVLGQGPQFIFQYYEKEERGRGNFPDRFSARQFPNYSSELNVNALLLGDSALYLCASSHIRDRGIQTQYFGPGTRLLVL.

The CDR3 sequence is CASSRDSYTDTQYF. The CDR3, as DNA: TGTGCCAGTAGCCGGGACAGCTACACAGATACGCAGTATTTT. The chain uses TRBV19 and TRBJ2-3; 7 bases align to TRBD1. Per germline, CDR1 LNHDA and CDR2 SQIVND (reference sequence). CDR3 size: 14 residues. The ends lost 6 bases at V and 2 bases at J; junction bases unmatched: 5.

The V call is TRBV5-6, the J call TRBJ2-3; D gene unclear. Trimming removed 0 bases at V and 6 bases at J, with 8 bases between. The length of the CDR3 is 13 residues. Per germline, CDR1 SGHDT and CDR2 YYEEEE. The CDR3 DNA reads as TGTGCCAGCAGCTTGGCGTCCCCCGATACGCAGTATTTT. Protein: CASSLASPDTQYF. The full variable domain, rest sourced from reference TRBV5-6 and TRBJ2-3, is DAGVTQSPTHLIKTRGQQVTLRCSPKSGHDTVSWYQQALGQGPQFIFQYYEEEERQRGNFPDRFSGHQFPNYSSELNVNALLLGDSALYLCASSLASPDTQYFGPGTRLTVL.

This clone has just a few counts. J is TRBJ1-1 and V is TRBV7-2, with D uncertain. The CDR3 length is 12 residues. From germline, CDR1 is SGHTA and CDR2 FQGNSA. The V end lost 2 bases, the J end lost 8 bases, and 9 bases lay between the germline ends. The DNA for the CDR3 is TGTGCCAGCAGCTTATGGAGGGCCGAAGCTTTCTTT. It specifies CASSLWRAEAFF. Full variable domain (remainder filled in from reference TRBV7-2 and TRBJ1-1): GAGVSQSPSNKVTEKGKDVELRCDPISGHTALYWYRQSLGQGLEFLIYFQGNSAPDKSGLPSDRFSAERTGGSVSTLTIQRTQQEDSAVYLCASSLWRAEAFFGQGTRLTVV.

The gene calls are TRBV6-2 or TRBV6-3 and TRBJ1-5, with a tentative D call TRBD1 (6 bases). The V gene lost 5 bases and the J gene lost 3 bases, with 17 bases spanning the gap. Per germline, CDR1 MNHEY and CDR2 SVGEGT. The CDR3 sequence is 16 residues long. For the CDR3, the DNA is TGTGCCAGCAGTATGACACAGGGTCTTATCAATCAGCCCCAGCATTTT. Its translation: CASSMTQGLINQPQHF.

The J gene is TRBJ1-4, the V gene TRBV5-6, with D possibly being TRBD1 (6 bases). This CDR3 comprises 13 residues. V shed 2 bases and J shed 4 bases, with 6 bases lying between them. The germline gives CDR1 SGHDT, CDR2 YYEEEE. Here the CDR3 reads CASSLQGNEKLFF. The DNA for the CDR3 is TGTGCCAGCAGCTTACAGGGTAATGAAAAACTGTTTTTT.

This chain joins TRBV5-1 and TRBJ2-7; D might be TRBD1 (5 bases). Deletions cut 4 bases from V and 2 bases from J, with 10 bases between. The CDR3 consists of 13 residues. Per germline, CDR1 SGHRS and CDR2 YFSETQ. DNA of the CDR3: TGCGCCAGCAGCACGGACACTACCTACGAGCAGTACTTC. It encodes CASSTDTTYEQYF.

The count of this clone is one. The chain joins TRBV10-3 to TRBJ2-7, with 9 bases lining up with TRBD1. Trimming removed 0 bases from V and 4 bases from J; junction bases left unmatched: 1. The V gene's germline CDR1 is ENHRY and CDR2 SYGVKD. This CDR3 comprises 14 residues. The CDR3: CAISESGQGYEQYF. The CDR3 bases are TGTGCCATCAGTGAGTCGGGACAGGGATACGAGCAGTACTTC.

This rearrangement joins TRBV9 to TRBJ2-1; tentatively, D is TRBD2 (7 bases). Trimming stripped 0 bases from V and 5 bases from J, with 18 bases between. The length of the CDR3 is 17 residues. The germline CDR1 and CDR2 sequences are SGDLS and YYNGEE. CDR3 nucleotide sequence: TGTGCCAGCAGCGTAGGGTTTGGGGGGGCCCAGAACAATGAGCAGTTCTTC. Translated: CASSVGFGGAQNNEQFF.

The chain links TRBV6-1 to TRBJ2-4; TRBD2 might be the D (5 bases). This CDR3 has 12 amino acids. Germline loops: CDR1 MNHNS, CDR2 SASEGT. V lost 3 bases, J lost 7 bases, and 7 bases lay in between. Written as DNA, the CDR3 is TGTGCCAGCAGTGAGAGGAGGAACATTCAGTACTTC. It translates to CASSERRNIQYF.

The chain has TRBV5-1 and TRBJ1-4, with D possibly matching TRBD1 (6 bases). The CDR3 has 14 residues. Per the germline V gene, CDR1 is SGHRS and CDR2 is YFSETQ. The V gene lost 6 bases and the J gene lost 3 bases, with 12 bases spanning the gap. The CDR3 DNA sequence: TGCGCCAGCACCTCGGGGGGGCCTAATGAAAAACTGTTTTTT. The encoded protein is CASTSGGPNEKLFF.

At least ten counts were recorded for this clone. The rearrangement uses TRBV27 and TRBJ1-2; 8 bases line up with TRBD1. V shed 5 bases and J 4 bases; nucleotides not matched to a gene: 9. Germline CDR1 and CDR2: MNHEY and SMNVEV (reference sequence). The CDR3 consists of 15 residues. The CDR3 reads CASSPGQGLGYGYTF. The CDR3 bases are TGTGCCAGCAGTCCTGGACAGGGTTTGGGCTATGGCTACACCTTC.

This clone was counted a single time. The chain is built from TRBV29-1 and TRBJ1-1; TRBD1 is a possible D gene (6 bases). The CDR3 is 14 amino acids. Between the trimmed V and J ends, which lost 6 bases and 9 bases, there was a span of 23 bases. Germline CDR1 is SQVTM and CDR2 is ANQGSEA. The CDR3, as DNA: TGCAGCGTGATGGGCAGGGGAGGGTGGATTCAAGCTTTCTTT. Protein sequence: CSVMGRGGWIQAFF.